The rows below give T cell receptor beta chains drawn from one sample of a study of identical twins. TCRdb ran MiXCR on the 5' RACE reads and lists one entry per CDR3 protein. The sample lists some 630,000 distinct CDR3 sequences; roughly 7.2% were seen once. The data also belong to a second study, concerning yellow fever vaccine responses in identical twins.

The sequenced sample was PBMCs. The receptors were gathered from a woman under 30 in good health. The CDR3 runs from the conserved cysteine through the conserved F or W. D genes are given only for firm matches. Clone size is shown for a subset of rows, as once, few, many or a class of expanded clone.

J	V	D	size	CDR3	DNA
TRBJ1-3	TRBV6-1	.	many	CASRKGQGTGNTIYF	TGTGCCAGCAGGAAAGGACAAGGTACTGGAAACACCATATATTTT
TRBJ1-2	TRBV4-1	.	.	CASSQDIQPGGYGYTF	TGCGCCAGCAGCCAAGATATCCAGCCGGGGGGCTATGGCTACACCTTC
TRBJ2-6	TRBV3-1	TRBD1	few	CASSHTGGLGANVLTF	TGTGCCAGCAGCCATACAGGGGGACTTGGGGCCAACGTCCTGACTTTC
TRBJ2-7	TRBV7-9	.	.	CASSLGDVGREQYF	TGTGCCAGCAGCTTAGGCGACGTAGGTAGAGAGCAGTACTTC
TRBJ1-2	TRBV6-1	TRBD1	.	CASRPSGQRHYGYTF	TGTGCCAGCAGGCCCTCGGGACAGAGGCACTATGGCTACACCTTC
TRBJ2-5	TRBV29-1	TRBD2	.	CSVGTSGSQETQYF	TGCAGCGTTGGGACTAGCGGGAGTCAAGAGACCCAGTACTTC
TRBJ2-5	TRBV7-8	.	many	CASSVGQETQYF	TGTGCCAGCTCTGTGGGTCAAGAGACCCAGTACTTC
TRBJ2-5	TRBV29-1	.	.	CSVPHEQETQYF	TGCAGCGTTCCACATGAACAAGAGACCCAGTACTTC
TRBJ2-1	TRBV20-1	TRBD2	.	CSARDLAGGQRSSYNEQFF	TGCAGTGCTAGAGATCTAGCGGGGGGTCAAAGGAGCTCCTACAATGAGCAGTTCTTC
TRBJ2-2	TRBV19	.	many	CASSIIVGFPNTGELFF	TGTGCCAGTAGTATTATCGTAGGATTCCCGAACACCGGGGAGCTGTTTTTT
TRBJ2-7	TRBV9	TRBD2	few	CASSVGRGGPPTYEQYF	TGTGCCAGCAGCGTAGGTCGGGGGGGTCCCCCCACCTACGAGCAGTACTTC
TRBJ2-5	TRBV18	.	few	CASQLLGSGQETQYF	TGTGCCAGCCAGCTTCTCGGTAGCGGCCAAGAGACCCAGTACTTC
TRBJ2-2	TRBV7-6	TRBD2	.	CASSYGLAGVSPAGELFF	TGTGCCAGCAGCTACGGACTAGCGGGAGTTTCCCCGGCCGGGGAGCTGTTTTTT
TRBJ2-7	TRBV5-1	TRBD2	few	CASSFGLGREQYF	TGCGCCAGCAGCTTCGGACTAGGCCGCGAGCAGTACTTC
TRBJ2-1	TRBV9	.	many	CASTRGEQFF	TGTGCCAGCACCCGGGGTGAGCAGTTCTTC
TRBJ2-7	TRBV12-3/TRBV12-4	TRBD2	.	CASSYTTSGLYEQYF	TGTGCCAGCAGTTATACGACTAGCGGGCTCTACGAGCAGTACTTC
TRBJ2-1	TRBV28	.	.	CASSNIDGTPYDEQFF	TGTGCCAGCAGTAACATCGACGGGACGCCTTACGATGAGCAGTTCTTC
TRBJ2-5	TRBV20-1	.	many	CSAQARIIQETQYF	TGCAGTGCCCAAGCACGGATTATTCAAGAGACCCAGTACTTC
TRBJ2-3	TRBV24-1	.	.	CATSDPEPEDTQYF	TGTGCCACCAGTGATCCCGAACCGGAAGATACGCAGTATTTT
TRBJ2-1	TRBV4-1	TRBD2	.	CASSQVPAGSSYNEQFF	TGCGCCAGCAGCCAAGTTCCAGCGGGAAGCTCCTACAATGAGCAGTTCTTC
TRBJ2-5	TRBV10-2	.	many	CASSEFETQYF	TGCGCCAGCAGTGAGTTTGAGACCCAGTACTTC
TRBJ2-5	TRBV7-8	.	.	CASSLSRAAGQETQYF	TGTGCCAGCAGCTTAAGTAGAGCCGCCGGCCAAGAGACCCAGTACTTC
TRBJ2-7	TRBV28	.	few	CASSSNRLSVLYF	TGTGCCAGCAGTTCCAACCGACTATCGGTGTTGTACTTC
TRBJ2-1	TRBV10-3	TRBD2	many	CAISAGLAASYNEQFF	TGTGCCATCAGTGCCGGACTAGCGGCCTCCTACAATGAGCAGTTCTTC
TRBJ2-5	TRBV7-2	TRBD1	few	CASSQTGTGFWETQYF	TGTGCCAGCAGCCAAACTGGGACAGGGTTTTGGGAGACCCAGTACTTC
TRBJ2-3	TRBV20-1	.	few	CSARVSTSTDTQYF	TGCAGTGCTAGAGTGAGCACTAGCACAGATACGCAGTATTTT
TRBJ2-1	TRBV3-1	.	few	CASSHRGAANNEQFF	TGTGCCAGCAGCCATAGAGGGGCAGCCAACAATGAGCAGTTCTTC
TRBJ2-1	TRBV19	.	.	CASSIGRFGGSNEQFF	TGTGCCAGTAGTATAGGAAGGTTTGGGGGTAGCAATGAGCAGTTCTTC
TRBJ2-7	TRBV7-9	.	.	CASSLAENYEQYF	TGTGCCAGCAGCTTAGCGGAGAACTACGAGCAGTACTTC
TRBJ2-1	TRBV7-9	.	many	CASSLAGYGLGEQFF	TGTGCCAGCAGCTTAGCGGGATATGGTCTCGGTGAGCAGTTCTTC
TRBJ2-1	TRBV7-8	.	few	CASSLSLDNNEQFF	TGTGCCAGCAGCTTAAGTCTCGATAACAATGAGCAGTTCTTC
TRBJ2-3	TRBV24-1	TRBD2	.	CATSDKGLQVDTQYF	TGTGCCACCAGTGACAAGGGACTACAGGTAGATACGCAGTATTTT
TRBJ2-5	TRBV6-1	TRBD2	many	CASAELAGVGQETQYF	TGTGCCAGCGCCGAACTAGCGGGAGTAGGACAAGAGACCCAGTACTTC
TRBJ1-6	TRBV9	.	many	CASSVVGSPLHF	TGTGCCAGCAGCGTAGTTGGGTCACCCCTCCACTTT
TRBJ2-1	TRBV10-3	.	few	CAISERSNYNEQFF	TGTGCCATCAGTGAGCGATCTAACTACAATGAGCAGTTCTTC
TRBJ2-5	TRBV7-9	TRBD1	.	CASSPDRELETQYF	TGTGCCAGCAGCCCGGACAGGGAGCTAGAGACCCAGTACTTC
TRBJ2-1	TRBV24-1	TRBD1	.	CATSEVPGQGASPYNEQFF	TGTGCCACCAGTGAAGTCCCGGGACAGGGGGCGTCACCTTACAATGAGCAGTTCTTC
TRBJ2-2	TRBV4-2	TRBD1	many	CASSEGGWNTGELFF	TGTGCCAGCAGCGAAGGGGGCTGGAACACCGGGGAGCTGTTTTTT
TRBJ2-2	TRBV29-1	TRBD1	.	CSVERDWGGTGRTGELFF	TGCAGCGTTGAACGAGATTGGGGGGGGACAGGGCGCACCGGGGAGCTGTTTTTT
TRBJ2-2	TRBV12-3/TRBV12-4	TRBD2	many	CASSFPSGGPNTGELFF	TGTGCCAGCAGTTTCCCTAGCGGGGGCCCCAACACCGGGGAGCTGTTTTTT
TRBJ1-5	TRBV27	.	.	CASSLNTGSQPQHF	TGTGCCAGCAGTTTGAATACAGGGAGTCAGCCCCAGCATTTT
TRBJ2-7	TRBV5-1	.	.	CASSSTGSGVYEQYF	TGCGCCAGCAGCTCCACCGGGTCTGGAGTTTACGAGCAGTACTTC